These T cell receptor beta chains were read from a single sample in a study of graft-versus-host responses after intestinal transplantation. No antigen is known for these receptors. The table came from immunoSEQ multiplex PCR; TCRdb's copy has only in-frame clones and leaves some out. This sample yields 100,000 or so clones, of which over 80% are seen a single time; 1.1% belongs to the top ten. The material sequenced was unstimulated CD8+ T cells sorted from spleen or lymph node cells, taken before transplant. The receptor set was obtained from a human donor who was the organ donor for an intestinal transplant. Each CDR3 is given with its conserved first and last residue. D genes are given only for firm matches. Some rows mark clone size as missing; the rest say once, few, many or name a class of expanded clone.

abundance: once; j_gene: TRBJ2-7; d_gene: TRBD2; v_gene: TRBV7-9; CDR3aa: CASSLERDGLSYEQYF; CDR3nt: TGTGCCAGCAGCTTAGAGCGGGACGGCCTTTCCTACGAGCAGTACTTC
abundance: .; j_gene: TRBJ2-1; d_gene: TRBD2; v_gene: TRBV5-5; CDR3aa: CASSFGPGGIEQFF; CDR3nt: TGTGCCAGCAGCTTTGGTCCGGGAGGCATTGAGCAGTTCTTC
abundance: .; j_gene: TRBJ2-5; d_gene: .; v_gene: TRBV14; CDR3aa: CASSQDPPYQETQYF; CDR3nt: TGTGCCAGCAGCCAAGATCCCCCGTACCAAGAGACCCAGTACTTC
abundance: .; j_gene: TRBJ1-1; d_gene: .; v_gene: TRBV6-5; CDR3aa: CASRTAGMEAFF; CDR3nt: TGTGCCAGCAGGACGGCCGGGATGGAGGCTTTCTTT
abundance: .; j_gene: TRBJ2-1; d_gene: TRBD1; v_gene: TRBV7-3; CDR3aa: CASSLADRAYNEQFF; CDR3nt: TGTGCCAGCAGCTTAGCCGACAGGGCCTACAATGAGCAGTTCTTC
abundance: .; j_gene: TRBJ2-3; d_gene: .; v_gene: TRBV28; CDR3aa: CASSFSPYTDTQYF; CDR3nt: TGTGCCAGCAGTTTTTCCCCCTACACAGATACGCAGTATTTT
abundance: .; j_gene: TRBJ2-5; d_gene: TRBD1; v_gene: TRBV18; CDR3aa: CASSHQTGAQETQYF; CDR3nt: TGTGCCAGCTCACACCAGACAGGGGCCCAAGAGACCCAGTACTTC
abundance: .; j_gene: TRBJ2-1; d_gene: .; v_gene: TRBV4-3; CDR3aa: CASSRRLIHNEQFF; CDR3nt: TGCGCCAGCAGCCGACGACTCATCCACAATGAGCAGTTCTTC
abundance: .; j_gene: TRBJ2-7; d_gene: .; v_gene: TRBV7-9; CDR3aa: CASSHRQESSYEQYF; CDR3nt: TGTGCCAGCAGTCACCGACAGGAGAGCTCCTACGAGCAGTACTTC
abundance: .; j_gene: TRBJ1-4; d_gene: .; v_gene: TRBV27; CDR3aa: CASRAARREKLFF; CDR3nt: TGTGCCTCGAGGGCAGCAAGAAGGGAAAAACTGTTTTTT
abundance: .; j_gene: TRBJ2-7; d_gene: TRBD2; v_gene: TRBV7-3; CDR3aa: CASSLAVLAGDEQYF; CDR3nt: TGTGCCAGCAGCTTAGCCGTTTTAGCGGGAGACGAGCAGTACTTC
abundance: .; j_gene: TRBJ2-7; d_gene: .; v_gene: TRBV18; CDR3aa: CASSPGSEQYF; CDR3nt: TGTGCCAGCTCACCAGGGAGCGAGCAGTACTTC
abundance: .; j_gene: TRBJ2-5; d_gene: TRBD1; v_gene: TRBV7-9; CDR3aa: CASSFRDSGRETQYF; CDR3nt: TGTGCCAGCAGCTTCAGGGACAGCGGAAGAGAGACCCAGTACTTC
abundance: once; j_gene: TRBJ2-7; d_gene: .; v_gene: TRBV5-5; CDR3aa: CASSLDRTLYEQYF; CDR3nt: TGTGCCAGCAGCTTGGACCGAACACTATACGAGCAGTACTTC
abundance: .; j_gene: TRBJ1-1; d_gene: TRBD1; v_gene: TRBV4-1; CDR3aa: CASSPPRDRYTEAFF; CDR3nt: TGCGCCAGCAGCCCTCCCAGGGACAGGTACACTGAAGCTTTCTTT
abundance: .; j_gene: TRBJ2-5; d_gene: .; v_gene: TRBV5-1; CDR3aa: CASSLEPGEETQYF; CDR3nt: TGCGCCAGCAGCTTGGAGCCGGGGGAGGAGACCCAGTACTTC
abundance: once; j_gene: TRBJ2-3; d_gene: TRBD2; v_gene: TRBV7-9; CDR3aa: CASSHAQAGADTQYF; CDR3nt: TGTGCCAGCAGCCACGCCCAAGCGGGAGCAGATACGCAGTATTTT
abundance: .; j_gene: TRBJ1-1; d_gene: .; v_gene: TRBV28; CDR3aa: CASSLRGNTEAFF; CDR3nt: TGTGCCAGCAGTTTACGGGGGAACACTGAAGCTTTCTTT
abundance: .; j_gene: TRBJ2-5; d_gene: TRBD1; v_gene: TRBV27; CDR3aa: CASGTGVQETQYF; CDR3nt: TGTGCCAGCGGAACAGGGGTCCAAGAGACCCAGTACTTC
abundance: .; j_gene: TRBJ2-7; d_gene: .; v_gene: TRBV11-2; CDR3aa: CASSPDPPRYEQYF; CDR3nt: TGTGCCAGCAGCCCAGACCCTCCTAGGTACGAGCAGTACTTC
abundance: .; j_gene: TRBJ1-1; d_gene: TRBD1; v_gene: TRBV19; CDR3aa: CASSPWTGAEAFF; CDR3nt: TGTGCCAGTAGTCCCTGGACAGGGGCTGAAGCTTTCTTT
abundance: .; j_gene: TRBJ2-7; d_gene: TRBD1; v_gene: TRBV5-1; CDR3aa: CASSLAGQAYEQYF; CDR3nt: TGCGCCAGCAGCCTAGCCGGACAGGCCTACGAGCAGTACTTC
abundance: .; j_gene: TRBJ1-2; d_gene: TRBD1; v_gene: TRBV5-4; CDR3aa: CASSLDRGRNGYTF; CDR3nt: TGTGCCAGCAGCTTGGACAGGGGAAGAAATGGCTACACCTTC
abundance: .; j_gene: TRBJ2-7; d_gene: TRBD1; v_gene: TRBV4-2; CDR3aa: CASSQPGQGFEQYF; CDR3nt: TGTGCCAGCAGCCAACCCGGACAGGGGTTCGAGCAGTACTTC
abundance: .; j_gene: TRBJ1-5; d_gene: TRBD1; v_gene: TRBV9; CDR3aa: CASSAGQGNQPQHF; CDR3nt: TGTGCCAGCAGCGCGGGACAGGGCAATCAGCCCCAGCATTTT
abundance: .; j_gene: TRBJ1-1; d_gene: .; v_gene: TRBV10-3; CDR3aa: CAISESQGLLNYMNTEAFF; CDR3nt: TGTGCCATCAGTGAGTCCCAGGGGCTGTTGAACTACATGAACACTGAAGCTTTCTTT
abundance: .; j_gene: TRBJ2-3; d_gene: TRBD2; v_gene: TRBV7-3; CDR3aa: CASSFPGGAIDTQYF; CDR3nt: TGTGCCAGCAGCTTCCCCGGGGGGGCCATAGATACGCAGTATTTT
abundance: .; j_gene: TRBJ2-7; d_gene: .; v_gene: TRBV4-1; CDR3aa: CASSQAEVSEQYF; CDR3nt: TGCGCCAGCAGCCAAGCCGAGGTGAGCGAGCAGTACTTC
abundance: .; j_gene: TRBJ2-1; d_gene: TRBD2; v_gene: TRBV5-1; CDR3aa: CASSSPQRGSSYNEQFF; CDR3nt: TGCGCCAGCAGCTCCCCCCAGCGGGGGAGCTCCTACAATGAGCAGTTCTTC
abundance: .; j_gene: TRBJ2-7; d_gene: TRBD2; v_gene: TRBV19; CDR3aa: CASNFRLLAGEQQYF; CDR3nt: TGTGCCAGTAATTTTAGGTTGCTAGCGGGAGAACAGCAGTACTTC
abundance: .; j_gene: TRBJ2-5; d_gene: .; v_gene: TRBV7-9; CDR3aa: CASSSSEGETQYF; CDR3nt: TGTGCCAGCAGCTCATCGGAGGGGGAGACCCAGTACTTC
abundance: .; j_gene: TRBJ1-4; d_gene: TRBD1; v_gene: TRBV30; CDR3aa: CAWSVRPGQGRLSEKLFF; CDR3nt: TGTGCCTGGAGTGTTCGCCCGGGACAGGGGCGTTTAAGTGAAAAACTGTTTTTT
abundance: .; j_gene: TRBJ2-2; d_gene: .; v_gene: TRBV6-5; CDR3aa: CASGRGGTGELFF; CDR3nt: TGTGCCAGCGGGAGGGGGGGCACCGGGGAGCTGTTTTTT
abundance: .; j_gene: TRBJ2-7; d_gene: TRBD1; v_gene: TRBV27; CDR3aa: CASSYTGTGAYEQYF; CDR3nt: TGTGCCAGCAGTTACACCGGGACAGGGGCCTACGAGCAGTACTTC
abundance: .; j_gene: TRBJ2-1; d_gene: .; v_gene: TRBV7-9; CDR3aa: CASSLSLEQFF; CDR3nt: TGTGCCAGCAGCTTATCGTTAGAGCAGTTCTTC
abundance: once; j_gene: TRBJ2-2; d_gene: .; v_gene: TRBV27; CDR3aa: CASSPAGLTGELFF; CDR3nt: TGTGCCAGCAGCCCTGCGGGCCTTACCGGGGAGCTGTTTTTT
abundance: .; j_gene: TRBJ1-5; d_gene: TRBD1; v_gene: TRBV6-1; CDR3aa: CASSERGTGYSNQPQHF; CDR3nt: TGTGCCAGCAGTGAAAGAGGGACAGGCTATAGCAATCAGCCCCAGCATTTT
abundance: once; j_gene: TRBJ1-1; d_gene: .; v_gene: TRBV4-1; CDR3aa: CASSHEGVAEAFF; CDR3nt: TGCGCCAGCAGCCACGAGGGGGTGGCTGAAGCTTTCTTT
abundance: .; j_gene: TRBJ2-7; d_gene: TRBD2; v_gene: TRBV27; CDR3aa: CASSSGPGLTRYEQYF; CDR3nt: TGTGCCAGCAGTTCGGGACCGGGACTAACCCGCTACGAGCAGTACTTC
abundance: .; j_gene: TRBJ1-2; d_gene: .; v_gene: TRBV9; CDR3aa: CASSVGGGAYGYTF; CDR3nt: TGTGCCAGCAGCGTAGGTGGGGGGGCCTATGGCTACACCTTC
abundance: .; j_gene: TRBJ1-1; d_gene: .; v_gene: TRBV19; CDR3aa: CASSIFSDTEAFF; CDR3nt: TGTGCCAGTAGTATATTCTCGGACACTGAAGCTTTCTTT
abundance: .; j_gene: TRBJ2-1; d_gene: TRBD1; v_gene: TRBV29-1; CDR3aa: CSVGTGEQFF; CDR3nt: TGCAGCGTTGGGACAGGGGAGCAGTTCTTC
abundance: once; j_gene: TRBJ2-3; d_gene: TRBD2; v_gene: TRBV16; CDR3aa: CASSQQELAGGPLTDTQYF; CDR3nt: TGTGCCAGCAGCCAACAAGAGCTAGCGGGAGGCCCGCTCACAGATACGCAGTATTTT
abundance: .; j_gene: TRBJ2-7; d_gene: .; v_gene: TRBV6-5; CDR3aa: CASSHGGTYEQYF; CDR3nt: TGTGCCAGCAGCCACGGGGGAACCTACGAGCAGTACTTC
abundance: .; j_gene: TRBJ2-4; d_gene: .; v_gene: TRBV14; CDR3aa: CASSQRLAKNIQYF; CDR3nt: TGTGCCAGCAGCCAAAGACTAGCCAAAAACATTCAGTACTTC
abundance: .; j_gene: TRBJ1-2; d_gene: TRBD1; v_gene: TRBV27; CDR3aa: CASSLGTGYGYTF; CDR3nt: TGTGCCAGCAGTTTGGGGACAGGGTATGGCTACACCTTC
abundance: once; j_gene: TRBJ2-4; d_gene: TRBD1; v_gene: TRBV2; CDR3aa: CASMSQGARAGKNIQYF; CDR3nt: TGTGCCAGCATGTCTCAGGGGGCGCGAGCTGGGAAAAACATTCAGTACTTC
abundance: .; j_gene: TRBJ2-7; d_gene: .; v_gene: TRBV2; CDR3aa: CASSPRVHEQYF; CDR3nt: TGTGCCAGCAGTCCCCGGGTCCACGAGCAGTACTTC
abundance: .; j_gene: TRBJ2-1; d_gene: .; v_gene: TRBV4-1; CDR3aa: CASSPQPDSSYNEQFF; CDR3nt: TGCGCCAGCAGCCCTCAACCGGACAGCTCCTACAATGAGCAGTTCTTC
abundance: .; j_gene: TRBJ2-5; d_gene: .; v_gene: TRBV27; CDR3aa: CASSLQGAETQYF; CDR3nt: TGTGCCAGCAGTTTACAGGGTGCAGAGACCCAGTACTTC
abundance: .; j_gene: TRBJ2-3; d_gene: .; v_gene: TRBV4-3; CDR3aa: CASSQDWGGHGTDTQYF; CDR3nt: TGCGCCAGCAGCCAAGATTGGGGGGGCCACGGCACAGATACGCAGTATTTT
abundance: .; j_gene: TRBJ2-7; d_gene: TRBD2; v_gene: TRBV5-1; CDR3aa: CASSRGLVWAYEQYF; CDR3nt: TGCGCCAGCAGCCGAGGACTAGTTTGGGCCTACGAGCAGTACTTC
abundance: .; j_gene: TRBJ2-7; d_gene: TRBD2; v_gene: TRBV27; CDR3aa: CASSPRTSGMNEQYF; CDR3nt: TGTGCCAGCAGTCCGCGGACTAGCGGGATGAACGAGCAGTACTTC
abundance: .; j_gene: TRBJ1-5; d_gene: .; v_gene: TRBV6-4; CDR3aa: CARVGRRRGGFQPQHF; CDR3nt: TGTGCCAGGGTCGGAAGGCGTCGGGGGGGGTTTCAGCCCCAGCATTTT
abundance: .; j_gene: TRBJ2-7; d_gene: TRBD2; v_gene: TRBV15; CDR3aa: CATSGRLAGGGEQYF; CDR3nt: TGTGCCACCAGCGGCAGACTAGCGGGAGGTGGGGAGCAGTACTTC
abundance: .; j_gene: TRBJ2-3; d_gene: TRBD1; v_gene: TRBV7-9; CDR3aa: CASSPRGSPDTQYF; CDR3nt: TGTGCCAGCAGCCCCAGGGGGAGCCCAGATACGCAGTATTTT
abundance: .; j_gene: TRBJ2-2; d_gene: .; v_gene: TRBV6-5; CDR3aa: CASISGTGELFF; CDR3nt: TGTGCCAGCATCTCCGGGACCGGGGAGCTGTTTTTT